Reported below is one T cell receptor (beta chain). The CDR3 sequence is 16 residues long. Germline loops: CDR1 MDHEN, CDR2 SYDVKM. V dropped 6 bases and J dropped 4; count of bases not matched to a gene: 7. The record originates from a study of beta chain features in type 1 diabetes. Since all of the isolated RNA was reverse transcribed, expressed TCRB transcripts were what got sequenced. Data came from immunoSEQ multiplex PCR; TCRdb stores just in-frame clones and leaves some out. The sample holds about 620,000 clones, around 15% seen once. This chain links TRBV28 with TRBJ2-5, with 14 positions matching TRBD2. Sequencing was done on a sample of naive CD4+ T cells from blood. The receptor was derived from a young man in good health. For the CDR3, the DNA is TGTGCCAGCAGGGCGACTAGCGGGGGGGCGGGAGAGACCCAGTACTTC. Translation: CASRATSGGAGETQYF.